This T cell receptor beta chain was recorded in a study of blood T cells in healthy people across ages. General observations from the study: Per million T cells, TCR beta diversity dropped about linearly as age rose. Estimated diversity across one million T cells was deemed an underestimate.

As for this clonotype: What it recognizes is unknown. An end of the junction differs from the germline gene, which may be a read error.

A second PCR of about 7 to 12 cycles used a sample-barcoded 5' primer and a J-beta primer mix. One entry per CDR3 protein results from TCRdb running MiXCR on the 5' RACE reads. The data show some 1,800,000 distinct CDR3 sequences, around 42% seen once. The CDR3 contains 14 residues. The germline gives CDR1 DFQATT, CDR2 SNEGSKA (reference sequence). This clonotype was sampled from a human donor in good health. What was sequenced was blood. V is TRBV20-1 and J is TRBJ2-3, with 7 bases identical to TRBD2. The CDR3, as DNA: TGCAGTGACTCCAGGGAGGGAGACACAGATGCGCAGTATTTT. Its translation is CSDSREGDTDAQYF.